This TCR beta chain was recorded in a study of T cell responses to AZD1222 COVID-19 vaccine (dated by TCRdb to 2020 to 2023). At the level of the whole study: AZD1222 recipients whose second dose came at about 4 weeks and those whose second dose came at about 12 weeks were combined into one group, since spike-specific TCR depth and breadth did not differ between the two schedules. Enrollment into the trials was organized by age into subgroups of 18-55, 56-69 and 70-plus years, and those subgroups contained approximately 160, 26 and 62 TCR-sequenced participants, respectively. A total of over 230 trial participants underwent TCR sequencing, of whom 200 to 220 had received two doses of AZD1222 and around 25 had received two doses of the MenACWY control vaccine.

The CDR3 regions of human TCRbeta chains were analyzed by immunosequencing. On the authors' methods: Repertoire TCRs were matched against a reference library of SARS-CoV-2-specific TCRs generated with the MIRA antigen-specificity platform. Breadth meant the fraction of unique TCRs that were SARS-CoV-2-associated, whereas depth meant the fraction of total T cells that were SARS-CoV-2-associated. Using the MIRA data, each spike-specific TCR was mapped to the spike region that the TCR reacts to and placed in a CD4 or CD8 class. Log10-transformed breadth and depth values were compared by one-way ANOVA with Sidak's multiple comparisons tests. TCRdb took over this immuneACCESS table, retaining in-frame rearrangements with V and J assigned. Such tables are incomplete; in checked studies, under half of the missing clones stem from an unresolved V gene, and the remainder is unexplained. V, J and clone size are taken as reported in that table, and D and trimming were inferred from the DNA itself. Across this sample there are about 84,000 clones, with about 85% seen only once. About 1.6% of the sample is held by the ten biggest clonotypes.

The full study reports these points: In the small 56-69-year group, the increase in depth fell short of significance, most likely because of low power. CD4 TCRs associated with the vaccine covered the entire spike protein, and the dominant responses were in regions 160-218 and 743-854. Conclusions about previously exposed vaccinees are limited because only a handful of AZD1222 recipients were SARS-CoV-2 seropositive at baseline. Nearly half of unique spike-specific TCRs reportedly recognized epitopes outside regions mutated in the B.1.351 and B.1.1.7 variants. After two AZD1222 doses, spike-specific TCR breadth and depth were significantly higher than at day 0 and than in MenACWY recipients. Most participants were white British and females outnumbered males, and the authors suggested that clonal diversity may have been underestimated. No day 14 peak-response samples were available, so repertoires were characterized only after the peak T cell response.

In the paper's terms, the time point label means: baseline before first vaccination. The vaccinee samples were drawn from two UK trials, COV001 and COV002, one of which was a single-blind randomized controlled phase 2/3 trial testing AZD1222 (ChAdOx1 nCoV-19) in healthy adults. For TCRbeta chain sequencing, PBMC samples were collected from trial participants at day 0 and at day 28 after the second dose. The CDR3 numbers 14 residues from cysteine through phenylalanine. The entry retains the CDR3 DNA only, 42 bases that are in frame from base 1. Per the germline V gene, SNHLY is the CDR1 and FYNNEI is the CDR2. Here V drops 4 bases and J drops 3 bases, and the junction holds 3 bases not matched to any gene. A remark on this clone: This receptor's antigen is unknown. There are no base qualities to consult, and no much larger clone falls within one base.

The clonotype originates from an adult in good health. The source was peripheral blood, collected on day 0 of AZD1222 vaccination. The chain joins TRBV2 to TRBJ2-7, with TRBD2 identical over 10 junction bases. Here the CDR3 is given as CASSGLAGFYEQYF. The DNA sequence is as follows: TGTGCCAGCAGTGGACTAGCGGGTTTCTACGAGCAGTACTTC. The variable domain in full, with residues beyond the CDR3 obtained from the reference TRBV2 and TRBJ2-7 genes, is EPEVTQTPSHQVTQMGQEVILRCVPISNHLYFYWYRQILGQKVEFLVSFYNNEISEKSEIFDDQFSVERPDGSNFTLKIRSTKLEDSAMYFCASSGLAGFYEQYFGPGTRLTVT.